The clone carrying this TCR beta chain was detected a few times. Its antigen is as yet unknown. CDR3 length: 15 amino acids. V was trimmed by 5 bases and J by 7 bases, leaving 20 bases between them. Germline CDR1 and CDR2: LNHDA and SQIVND (reference sequence). Treatment reported: approximately 10-day PBMC culture with coronavirus spike peptide pools or control peptides (ViraFEST assay). This record belongs to a study of vaccination and CD4 T cells after COVID-19. Turning to the study itself: Overlapping spike peptides served as the stimulus for the cells. These peptides came from SARS-CoV-2 and from the common cold coronaviruses HCoV-NL63, HCoV-OC43 and HCoV-229E.

With the Oncomine TCR Beta short-read assay, DNA from cultured CD4+ T cells was sequenced. TCRdb itself ran the PCR reads through MiXCR, one entry per CDR3 protein. The table lists some 16,000 distinct CDR3 sequences, about 50% of them singletons. V gene TRBV19 combines with J gene TRBJ1-2, with D uncertain. The sample comprised CD4+ T cells from blood, cultured in vitro. The clonotype comes from a human donor who had recovered from COVID-19. The CDR3 sequence: CASSPPGRGEGGYTF. In DNA, the CDR3 is TGTGCCAGTAGTCCGCCCGGGCGCGGGGAAGGTGGCTACACCTTC.